One and the same sample provided the 16 T cell receptor beta chains below, sequenced in a study of shared clonotypes between healthy human individuals (dated by TCRdb to 2019 to 2021). Library preparation employed the immunoSEQ multiplex PCR assay. TCRdb retrieved this table from immuneACCESS and kept in-frame rearrangements only. Not all clones are present; in checked studies, unresolved V genes account for under half, and no reason is known for the remainder. This sample lists over a million clones; approximately 80% were detected once. The leading ten clones occupy approximately 0.56% of the sample. Material: memory CD4+ T cells from PBMCs. The cell subset or site label of this sample denotes: CD45RA-negative fraction. The receptors come from a young man in good health. Some clones in this sample may be carry-over from other donors' samples.

This clone was counted between two and nine times. The rearrangement uses TRBV5-4 and TRBJ1-2; no firm D call. The V gene lost 4 bases and the J gene lost 8 bases, with 12 bases spanning the gap. Germline V lookup: CDR1 SGHNT, CDR2 YYREEE (reference sequence). This CDR3 spans 12 amino acids. The CDR3 loop reads CASSLQADGYTF. In DNA form, the CDR3 reads TGTGCCAGCAGCCTTCAGGCGGACGGCTACACCTTC.

This chain joins TRBV4-2 and TRBJ1-3, with D hard to call. Looked up from germline, CDR1 is LGHNA and CDR2 is YNFKEQ. The CDR3 sequence is 17 residues long. Trimming left V 0 bases short and J 0 bases short, with 12 bases between. In DNA form, the CDR3 reads TGTGCCAGCAGCCAAGATGGTGGCAGTGTCTCTGGAAACACCATATATTTT. The encoded protein is CASSQDGGSVSGNTIYF.

The V call is TRBV7-2, the J call TRBJ2-7; TRBD2 matches 10 bases. This CDR3 has 14 residues. J lost 4 bases, V lost 5 bases, and 5 bases had no gene match. Germline lookup yields CDR1 SGHTA and CDR2 FQGNSA. The CDR3 bases are TGTGCCAGCAGCCCCCCTAGCGGGGGTTACGAGCAGTACTTC. Residues: CASSPPSGGYEQYF.

The chain recombines TRBV30 with TRBJ1-5; possible D gene TRBD1, 5 bases. The CDR3 spans 13 residues. CDR1 and CDR2 from the germline V gene are GTSNPN and SVGIG (reference sequence). Trimming took 0 bases from V and 3 from J, leaving 6 bases between them. CDR3 nucleotides: TGTGCCTGGAGTGTAGGGGCCAATCAGCCCCAGCATTTT. Translation: CAWSVGANQPQHF.

The V and J genes are TRBV19 and TRBJ1-2; weak D call: TRBD1 (5 bases). V lost 8 bases to trimming and J lost 7 bases, with 17 bases between them. The CDR3 covers 13 residues. Looked up from germline, CDR1 is LNHDA and CDR2 is SQIVND (reference sequence). CDR3 region: CASYQRQGIGYTF. CDR3 sequence (DNA): TGTGCCAGTTACCAGAGGCAGGGAATTGGCTACACCTTC.

The chain has TRBV20-1 and TRBJ2-1; unclear D gene. Germline values: CDR1 DFQATT, CDR2 SNEGSKA (reference sequence). Trimming took off 4 bases at V and 5 bases at J, with 6 bases between the two ends. The CDR3 spans 11 residues. The CDR3 DNA sequence: TGCAGTGCTAACCCGGACAATGAGCAGTTCTTC. Translation: CSANPDNEQFF.

V and J are TRBV5-1 and TRBJ1-2; D is ambiguous. Trimming cost V 0 bases and J 7 bases, with 13 bases left between them. The CDR3 has 14 amino acids. Per germline, CDR1 SGHRS and CDR2 YFSETQ. The chain's CDR3 is CASSLDRNPLGYTF. Written as DNA, the CDR3 is TGCGCCAGCAGCTTGGATCGAAACCCCCTTGGCTACACCTTC.

The chain links TRBV29-1 to TRBJ2-3; D may be TRBD1 (5 bases). The V end lost 4 bases, the J end lost 2 bases, and 19 bases lay between the germline ends. CDR1 and CDR2 from the germline V gene are SQVTM and ANQGSEA. The CDR3 is 16 residues long. CDR3 nucleotide sequence: TGCAGCGTTGCCCCCCCGACAGCAACCCTCACAGATACGCAGTATTTT. It codes for CSVAPPTATLTDTQYF.

A few counts support this clone. J is TRBJ2-7 and V is TRBV4-2, with 14 bases matching TRBD2. The V gene end was trimmed by 3 bases and the J gene end by 0 bases; junction bases not matched to a gene: 1. The germline V gene encodes CDR1 LGHNA and CDR2 YNFKEQ. There are 16 residues in the CDR3. The CDR3 bases are TGTGCCAGCAGCCAGGGACTAGCGGGAGTCTCCTACGAGCAGTACTTC. This codes for CASSQGLAGVSYEQYF.

The rearrangement links TRBV2 to TRBJ1-2; D is unclear. Deletions cut 8 bases from V and 1 base from J, with 8 bases between. Germline V CDR1 and CDR2: SNHLY, FYNNEI. This CDR3 is 12 amino acids long. CDR3 nucleotides: TGTGCCAGCGGTACCGGTAACTATGGCTACACCTTC. Amino acids: CASGTGNYGYTF.

This chain joins TRBV5-1 and TRBJ2-1, with TRBD2 identical over 10 bases. From germline, CDR1 is SGHRS and CDR2 YFSETQ. J gave up 2 bases and V 4 bases, and 6 bases lay outside the gene matches. The CDR3 has 16 amino acids. The CDR3 DNA follows: TGCGCCAGCAGCCCGGAGCTAGCGGGGGCCTACAATGAGCAGTTCTTC. Protein: CASSPELAGAYNEQFF.

J is TRBJ1-2 and V is TRBV2; no clear D. Germline V gene sequence: CDR1 SNHLY, CDR2 FYNNEI. The CDR3 sequence is 16 residues long. V lost 1 base and J lost 0, with 12 bases in between. This CDR3 reads CASSEVAARSNYGYTF. The CDR3 coding sequence is TGTGCCAGCAGTGAAGTTGCAGCCCGATCTAACTATGGCTACACCTTC.

The chain is built from TRBV5-1 and TRBJ1-1; 12 bases fit TRBD1. The CDR3 length is 16 residues. Germline CDR1 is SGHRS and CDR2 is YFSETQ. V gave up 4 bases and J gave up 6 bases; unmatched junction bases: 10. This CDR3 is CASSLPGQGARAEAFF. The CDR3 coding sequence is TGCGCCAGCAGCCTCCCGGGACAGGGGGCGAGAGCTGAAGCTTTCTTT.

This sequence joins TRBV27 and TRBJ2-5, with 7 bases identical to TRBD1. The V segment lost 6 bases and the J segment 5 bases; nucleotides outside the gene matches: 12. The CDR3 is 15 residues long. Germline values: CDR1 MNHEY, CDR2 SMNVEV (reference sequence). The CDR3: CASRPGQRVLETQYF. In DNA form, the CDR3 reads TGTGCCAGCAGGCCGGGACAGAGGGTCCTGGAGACCCAGTACTTC.

The gene calls are TRBV5-1 and TRBJ2-3; no definite D call. This CDR3 has 16 residues. Trimming removed 4 bases from V and 1 base from J, with 16 bases in between. Germline assignment: CDR1 SGHRS and CDR2 YFSETQ. This CDR3 reads CASSPDPLGRTDTQYF. CDR3 nucleotide sequence: TGCGCCAGCAGCCCGGACCCCCTGGGTCGCACAGATACGCAGTATTTT.

The chain employs TRBV4-3 and TRBJ1-1; 7 nucleotides match TRBD1. CDR1 is LGHNA, CDR2 YSLEER, per germline. CDR3 length: 15 residues. V gave up 2 bases and J gave up 7 bases; unmatched junction bases: 10. The CDR3 reads CASSQTRFRGIEAFF. CDR3 sequence (DNA): TGCGCCAGCAGCCAAACCAGATTCAGGGGGATTGAAGCTTTCTTT.